The rows below give T cell receptor beta chains drawn from one sample of a study of blood T cell repertoires in COVID-19. The data were produced by immunoSEQ multiplex PCR, yet TCRdb's version contains in-frame clones alone and is incomplete. Of about 370,000 clones listed, 85% to 90% are singletons. Specimen: PBMCs or T cells enriched from blood (not recorded which). The receptors derive from a man aged 18 to 30 who had recovered from COVID-19. Both conserved end residues are part of each CDR3. D genes are given only for firm matches. A clone size is listed for some rows: how often the clone was seen (once, few, many), or a class if it is expanded.

J gene | clone size | V gene | D gene | CDR3 protein | CDR3 DNA
TRBJ2-3 | . | TRBV7-8 | . | CASSFQSTDTQYF | TGTGCCAGCAGCTTTCAAAGCACAGATACGCAGTATTTT
TRBJ2-5 | . | TRBV5-1 | TRBD2 | CASSPQTSGRRETQYF | TGCGCCAGCAGCCCCCAGACTAGCGGGAGGAGGGAGACCCAGTACTTC
TRBJ1-1 | . | TRBV5-1 | . | CASSLDSGRENTEAFF | TGCGCCAGCAGCTTGGATAGCGGCAGGGAGAACACTGAAGCTTTCTTT
TRBJ1-1 | . | TRBV9 | TRBD1 | CASSVSERGREAFF | TGTGCCAGCAGCGTCTCGGAGAGGGGGCGTGAAGCTTTCTTT
TRBJ2-7 | . | TRBV9 | . | CASSPRRDGAHEQYF | TGTGCCAGCAGCCCCCGGAGGGACGGCGCCCACGAGCAGTACTTC
TRBJ2-4 | . | TRBV18 | . | CASSPMDSLAKNIQYF | TGTGCCAGCTCACCCATGGACAGTCTAGCCAAAAACATTCAGTACTTC
TRBJ1-3 | . | TRBV3-1/TRBV3-2 | . | CASSQGGFSGNTIYF | TGTGCCAGCAGCCAAGGAGGGTTCTCTGGAAACACCATATATTTT
TRBJ1-6 | . | TRBV27 | TRBD1 | CASSLTGFNSPLHF | TGTGCCAGCAGTTTGACAGGGTTTAATTCACCCCTCCACTTT
TRBJ1-2 | . | TRBV19 | . | CASSIEGNYGYTF | TGTGCCAGTAGTATCGAGGGTAACTATGGCTACACCTTC
TRBJ2-5 | once | TRBV6-5 | . | CASRGLAETQYF | TGTGCCAGCAGGGGACTCGCGGAGACCCAGTACTTC
TRBJ1-3 | . | TRBV5-5 | . | CASSPYALSSSGNTIYF | TGTGCCAGCAGCCCATACGCGCTCTCAAGCTCTGGAAACACCATATATTTT
TRBJ1-4 | . | TRBV29-1 | . | CSVEERGINEKLFF | TGCAGCGTTGAAGAAAGGGGCATAAATGAAAAACTGTTTTTT
TRBJ2-7 | once | TRBV9 | . | CASSVADSYEQYF | TGTGCCAGCAGCGTGGCAGACTCCTACGAGCAGTACTTC
TRBJ1-3 | . | TRBV19 | . | CASRAGSPSGNTIYF | TGTGCCAGTAGAGCGGGCAGTCCCTCTGGAAACACCATATATTTT
TRBJ1-1 | . | TRBV7-2 | TRBD1 | CASSFSGTGSRAAFF | TGTGCCAGCAGCTTCTCCGGGACAGGGAGTCGGGCAGCTTTCTTT
TRBJ2-7 | . | TRBV9 | . | CASNPLGGGYEQYF | TGTGCCAGCAACCCTCTAGGGGGAGGGTACGAGCAGTACTTC
TRBJ1-6 | . | TRBV5-1 | TRBD1 | CASSGDRNNSPLHF | TGCGCCAGCAGCGGGGACAGGAACAATTCACCCCTCCACTTT
TRBJ1-2 | . | TRBV24-1 | TRBD1 | CATTGDRVFPNYGYTF | TGTGCCACCACGGGGGACAGGGTCTTCCCTAACTATGGCTACACCTTC